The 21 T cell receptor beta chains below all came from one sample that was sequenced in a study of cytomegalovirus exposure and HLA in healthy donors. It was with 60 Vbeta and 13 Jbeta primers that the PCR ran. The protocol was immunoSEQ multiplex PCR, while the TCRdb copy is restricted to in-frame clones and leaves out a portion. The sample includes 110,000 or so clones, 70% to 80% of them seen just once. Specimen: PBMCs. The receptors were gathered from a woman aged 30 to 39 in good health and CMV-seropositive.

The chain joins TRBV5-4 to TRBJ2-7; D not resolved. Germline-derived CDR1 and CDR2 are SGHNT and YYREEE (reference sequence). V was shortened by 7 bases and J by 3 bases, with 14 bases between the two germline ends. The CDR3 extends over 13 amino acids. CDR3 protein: CASVELSNYEQYF. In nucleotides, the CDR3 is TGTGCCAGCGTCGAGCTATCTAACTACGAGCAGTACTTC.

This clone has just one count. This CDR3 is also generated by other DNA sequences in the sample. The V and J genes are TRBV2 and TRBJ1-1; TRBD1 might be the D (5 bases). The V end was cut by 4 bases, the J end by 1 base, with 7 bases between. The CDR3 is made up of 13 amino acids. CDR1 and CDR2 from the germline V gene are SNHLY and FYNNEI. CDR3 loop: CASSGQGNTEAFF. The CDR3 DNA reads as TGTGCCAGCAGTGGCCAGGGGAACACTGAAGCTTTCTTT.

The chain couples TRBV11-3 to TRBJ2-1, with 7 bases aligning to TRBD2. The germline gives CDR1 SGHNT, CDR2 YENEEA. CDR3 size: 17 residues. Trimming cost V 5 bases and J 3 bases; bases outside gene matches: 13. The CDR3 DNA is TGTGCCAGCAGCAGAGAGGTCGCGGGAGTGTACTACAATGAGCAGTTCTTC. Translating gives CASSREVAGVYYNEQFF.

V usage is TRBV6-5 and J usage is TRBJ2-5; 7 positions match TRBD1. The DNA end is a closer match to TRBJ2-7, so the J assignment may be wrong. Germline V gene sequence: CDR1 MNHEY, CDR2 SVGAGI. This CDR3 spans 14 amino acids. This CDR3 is CASRKQGKVDEQYF. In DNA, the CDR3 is TGTGCCAGCAGGAAACAGGGGAAAGTAGACGAGCAGTACTTC.

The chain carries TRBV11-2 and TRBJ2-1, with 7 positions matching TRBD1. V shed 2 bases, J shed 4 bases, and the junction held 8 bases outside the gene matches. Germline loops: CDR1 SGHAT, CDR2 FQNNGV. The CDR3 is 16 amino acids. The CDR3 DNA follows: TGTGCCAGCAGCTTACGGCGGCAGGGGGTATACAATGAGCAGTTCTTC. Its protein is CASSLRRQGVYNEQFF.

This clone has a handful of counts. The CDR3 protein is CASSQQGAGNYGYTF. CDR3 sequence (DNA): TGTGCCAGCAGCCAACAGGGGGCGGGGAACTATGGCTACACCTTC. This rearrangement joins TRBV14 to TRBJ1-2; 8 nucleotides line up with TRBD1. CDR1 and CDR2 (germline): SGHDN, FVKESK. The length of the CDR3 is 15 residues. Germline trimming cut 2 bases from V and 2 bases from J; bases unmatched to any gene: 4.

This CDR3 reads CASSSHWEGYGYTF. CDR3 in DNA: TGTGCCAGCAGCTCCCATTGGGAGGGCTATGGCTACACCTTC. The rearrangement uses TRBV7-3 and TRBJ1-2, with D uncertain. V was shortened by 4 bases and J by 4 bases, with 13 bases between the two germline ends. The CDR3 extends over 14 amino acids. The germline V gene encodes CDR1 SGHTA and CDR2 FQGTGA.

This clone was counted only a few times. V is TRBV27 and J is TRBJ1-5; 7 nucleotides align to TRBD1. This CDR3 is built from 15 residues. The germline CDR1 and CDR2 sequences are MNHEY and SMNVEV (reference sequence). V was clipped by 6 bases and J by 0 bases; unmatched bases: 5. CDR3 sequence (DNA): TGTGCCAGCAGACAGGGGACTGTTAGCAATCAGCCCCAGCATTTT. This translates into CASRQGTVSNQPQHF.

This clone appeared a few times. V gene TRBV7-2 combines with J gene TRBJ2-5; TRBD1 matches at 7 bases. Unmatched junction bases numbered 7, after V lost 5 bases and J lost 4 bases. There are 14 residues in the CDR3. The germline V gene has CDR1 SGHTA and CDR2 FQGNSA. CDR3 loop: CASSLSRGRETQYF. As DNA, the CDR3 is TGTGCCAGCAGCCTATCTAGGGGGCGAGAGACCCAGTACTTC. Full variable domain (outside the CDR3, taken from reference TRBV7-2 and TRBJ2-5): GAGVSQSPSNKVTEKGKDVELRCDPISGHTALYWYRQSLGQGLEFLIYFQGNSAPDKSGLPSDRFSAERTGGSVSTLTIQRTQQEDSAVYLCASSLSRGRETQYFGPGTRLLVL.

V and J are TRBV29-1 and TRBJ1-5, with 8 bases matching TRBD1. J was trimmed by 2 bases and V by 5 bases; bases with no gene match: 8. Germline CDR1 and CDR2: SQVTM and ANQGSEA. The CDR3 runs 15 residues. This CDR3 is CSVSSSGQGNQPQHF. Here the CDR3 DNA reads TGCAGCGTTTCCTCGTCGGGACAGGGCAATCAGCCCCAGCATTTT.

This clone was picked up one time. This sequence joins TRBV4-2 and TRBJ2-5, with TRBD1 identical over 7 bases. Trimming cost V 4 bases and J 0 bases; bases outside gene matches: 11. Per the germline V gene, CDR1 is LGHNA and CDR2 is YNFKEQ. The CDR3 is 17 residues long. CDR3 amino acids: CASSPITGTEYQETQYF. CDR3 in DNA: TGTGCCAGCAGCCCAATTACCGGGACAGAGTACCAAGAGACCCAGTACTTC.

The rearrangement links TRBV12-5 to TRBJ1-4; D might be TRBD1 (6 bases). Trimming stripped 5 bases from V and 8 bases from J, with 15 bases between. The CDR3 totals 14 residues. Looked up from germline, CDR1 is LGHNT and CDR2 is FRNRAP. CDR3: CASGQKPGHEKLFF. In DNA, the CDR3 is TGTGCTAGTGGTCAAAAACCGGGACACGAAAAACTGTTTTTT.

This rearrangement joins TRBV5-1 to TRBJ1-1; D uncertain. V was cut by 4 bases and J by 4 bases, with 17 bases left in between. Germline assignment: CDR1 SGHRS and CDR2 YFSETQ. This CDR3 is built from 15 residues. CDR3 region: CASSPSLERGTEAFF. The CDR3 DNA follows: TGCGCCAGCAGCCCTTCGTTGGAGCGGGGCACTGAAGCTTTCTTT. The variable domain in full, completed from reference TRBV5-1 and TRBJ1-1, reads KAGVTQTPRYLIKTRGQQVTLSCSPISGHRSVSWYQQTPGQGLQFLFEYFSETQRNKGNFPGRFSGRQFSNSRSEMNVSTLELGDSALYLCASSPSLERGTEAFFGQGTRLTVV.

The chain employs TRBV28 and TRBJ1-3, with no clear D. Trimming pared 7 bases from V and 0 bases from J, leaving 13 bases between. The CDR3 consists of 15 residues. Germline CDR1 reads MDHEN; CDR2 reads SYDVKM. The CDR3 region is CASNPTRISGNTIYF. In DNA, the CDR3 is TGTGCCAGCAACCCTACCAGGATCTCTGGAAACACCATATATTTT.

CDR3 nucleotides: TGTGCCAGCAGCCCCGACTGGGACTCAGAAGCTTTCTTT. It translates to CASSPDWDSEAFF. The V gene is TRBV11-3, the J gene TRBJ1-1, with D possibly being TRBD1 (5 bases). CDR3 size: 13 residues. Germline loops: CDR1 SGHNT, CDR2 YENEEA. V was pared by 5 bases and J by 8 bases, with 15 bases between.

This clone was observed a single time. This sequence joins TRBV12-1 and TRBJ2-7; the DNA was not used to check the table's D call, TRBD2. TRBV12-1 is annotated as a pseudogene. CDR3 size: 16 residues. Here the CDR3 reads CASSSQGTSGRHEQYF. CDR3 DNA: TGTGCCAGCAGCTCGCAGGGGACTAGCGGGAGACACGAGCAGTACTTC.

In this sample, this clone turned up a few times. The CDR3 nucleotides read TGCGCCAGCAGCCTGGCCTCGGGATCCTTCGTCGCTGAAGCTTTCTTT. It yields the protein CASSLASGSFVAEAFF. The gene calls are TRBV5-1 and TRBJ1-1; no clear D. The CDR3 contains 16 residues. Per the germline V gene, CDR1 is SGHRS and CDR2 is YFSETQ. The V end lost 4 bases, the J end lost 6 bases, and 22 bases lay between the germline ends. The variable domain in full, with the rest retrieved from reference TRBV5-1 and TRBJ1-1, is KAGVTQTPRYLIKTRGQQVTLSCSPISGHRSVSWYQQTPGQGLQFLFEYFSETQRNKGNFPGRFSGRQFSNSRSEMNVSTLELGDSALYLCASSLASGSFVAEAFFGQGTRLTVV.

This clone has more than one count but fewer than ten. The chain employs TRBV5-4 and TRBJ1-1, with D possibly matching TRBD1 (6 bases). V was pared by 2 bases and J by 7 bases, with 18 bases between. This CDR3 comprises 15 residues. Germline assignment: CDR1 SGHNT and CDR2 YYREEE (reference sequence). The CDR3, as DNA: TGTGCCAGCAGCTTCTCCGGGACACTGGCGGTTGAAGCTTTCTTT. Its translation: CASSFSGTLAVEAFF.

This chain's CDR3 is CASNPDRTQETQYF. The DNA for the CDR3 is TGTGCCAGTAACCCGGACAGAACCCAAGAGACCCAGTACTTC. The genes are TRBV19 and TRBJ2-5; the D gene is possibly TRBD1 (6 bases). The CDR3 spans 14 residues. CDR1 and CDR2 from the germline V gene are LNHDA and SQIVND (reference sequence). The V end was cut by 7 bases, the J end by 1 base, with 13 bases between.

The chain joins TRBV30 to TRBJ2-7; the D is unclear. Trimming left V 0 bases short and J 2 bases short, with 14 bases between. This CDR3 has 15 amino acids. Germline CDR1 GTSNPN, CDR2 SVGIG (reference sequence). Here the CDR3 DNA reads TGTGCCTGGAGTGTACTGGGCCCGTCGGCCTACGAGCAGTACTTC. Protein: CAWSVLGPSAYEQYF.

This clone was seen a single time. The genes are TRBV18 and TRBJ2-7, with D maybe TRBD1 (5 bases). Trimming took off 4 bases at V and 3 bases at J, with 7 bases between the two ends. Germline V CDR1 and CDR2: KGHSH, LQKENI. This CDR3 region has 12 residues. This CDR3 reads CASSHDSYEQYF. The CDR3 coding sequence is TGTGCCAGCTCACACGACAGCTACGAGCAGTACTTC.